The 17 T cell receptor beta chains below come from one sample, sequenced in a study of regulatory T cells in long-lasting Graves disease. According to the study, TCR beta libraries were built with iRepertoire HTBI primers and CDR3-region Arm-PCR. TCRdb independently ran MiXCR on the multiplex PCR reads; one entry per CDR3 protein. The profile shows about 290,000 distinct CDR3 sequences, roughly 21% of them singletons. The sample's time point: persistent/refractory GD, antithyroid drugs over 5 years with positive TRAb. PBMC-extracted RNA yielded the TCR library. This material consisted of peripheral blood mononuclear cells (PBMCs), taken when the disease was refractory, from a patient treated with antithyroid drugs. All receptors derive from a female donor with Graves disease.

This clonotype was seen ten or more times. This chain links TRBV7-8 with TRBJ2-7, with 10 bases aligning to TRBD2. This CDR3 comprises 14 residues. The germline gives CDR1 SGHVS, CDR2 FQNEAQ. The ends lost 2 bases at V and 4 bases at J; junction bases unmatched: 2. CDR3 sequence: CASSLRLAGYEQYF. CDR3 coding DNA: TGTGCCAGCAGCTTAAGACTAGCGGGTTACGAGCAGTACTTC.

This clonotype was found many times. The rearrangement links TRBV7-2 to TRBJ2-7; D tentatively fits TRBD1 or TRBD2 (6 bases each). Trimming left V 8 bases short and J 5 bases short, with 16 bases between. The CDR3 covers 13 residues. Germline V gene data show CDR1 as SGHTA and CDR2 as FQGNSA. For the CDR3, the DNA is TGTGCCAGCGGGGGGCGGAGTCGCGACGAGCAGTACTTC. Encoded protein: CASGGRSRDEQYF.

As DNA, the CDR3 is TGCGCCAGCAGCCAAGACCCGCGGGGGAATCTTAAGAAGTACTTC. This gives the protein CASSQDPRGNLKKYF. The chain carries TRBV4-3 and TRBJ2-7; 7 nucleotides align to TRBD2. CDR3 length: 15 amino acids. Per germline, CDR1 LGHNA and CDR2 YSLEER. The V and J ends lost 0 bases and 11 bases, in that order; junction bases with no gene match: 13.

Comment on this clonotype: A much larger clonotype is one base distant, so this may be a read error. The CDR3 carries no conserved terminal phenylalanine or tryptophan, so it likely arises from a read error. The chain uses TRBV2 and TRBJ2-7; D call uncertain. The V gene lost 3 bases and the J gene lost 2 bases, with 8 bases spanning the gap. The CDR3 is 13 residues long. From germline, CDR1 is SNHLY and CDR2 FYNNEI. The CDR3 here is CASSDARTYEQYL. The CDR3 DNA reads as TGTGCCAGCAGTGACGCCAGGACCTACGAGCAGTACCTC.

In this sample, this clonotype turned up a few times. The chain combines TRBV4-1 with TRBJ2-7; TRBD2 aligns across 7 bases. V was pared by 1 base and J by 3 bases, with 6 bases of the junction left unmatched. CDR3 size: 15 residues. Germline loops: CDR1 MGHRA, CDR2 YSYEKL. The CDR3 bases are TGCGCCAGCAGCCAAGTTGCGGGAGAGCACTACGAGCAGTACTTC. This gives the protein CASSQVAGEHYEQYF.

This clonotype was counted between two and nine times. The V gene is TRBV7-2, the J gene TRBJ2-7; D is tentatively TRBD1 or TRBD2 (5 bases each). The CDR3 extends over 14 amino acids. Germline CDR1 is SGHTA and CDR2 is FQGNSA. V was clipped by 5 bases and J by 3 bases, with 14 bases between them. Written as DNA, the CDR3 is TGTGCCAGCAGCGCCCGGGACCACCTCTACGAGCAGTACTTC. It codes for CASSARDHLYEQYF. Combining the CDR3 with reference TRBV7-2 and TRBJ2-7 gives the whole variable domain GAGVSQSPSNKVTEKGKDVELRCDPISGHTALYWYRQSLGQGLEFLIYFQGNSAPDKSGLPSDRFSAERTGGSVSTLTIQRTQQEDSAVYLCASSARDHLYEQYFGPGTRLTVT.

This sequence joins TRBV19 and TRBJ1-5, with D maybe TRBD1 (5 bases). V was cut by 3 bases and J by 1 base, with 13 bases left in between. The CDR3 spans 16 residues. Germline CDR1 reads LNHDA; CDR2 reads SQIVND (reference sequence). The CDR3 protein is CASSIFLGGSNQPQHF. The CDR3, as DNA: TGTGCCAGTAGTATTTTTCTTGGGGGAAGCAATCAGCCCCAGCATTTT.

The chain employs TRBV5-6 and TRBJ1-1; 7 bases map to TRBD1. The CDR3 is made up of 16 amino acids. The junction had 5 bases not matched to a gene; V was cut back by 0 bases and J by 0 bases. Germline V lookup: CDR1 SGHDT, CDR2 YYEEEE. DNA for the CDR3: TGTGCCAGCAGCTTGGGGAGGGGGCCGATGAACACTGAAGCTTTCTTT. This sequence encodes CASSLGRGPMNTEAFF.

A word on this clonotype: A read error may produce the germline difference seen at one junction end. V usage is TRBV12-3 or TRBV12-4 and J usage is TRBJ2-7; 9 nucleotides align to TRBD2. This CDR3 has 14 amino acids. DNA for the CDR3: TGTGCCAGCAGGGCGACTAGCGGTGCCTATGAGCAGTACTTC. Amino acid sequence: CASRATSGAYEQYF.

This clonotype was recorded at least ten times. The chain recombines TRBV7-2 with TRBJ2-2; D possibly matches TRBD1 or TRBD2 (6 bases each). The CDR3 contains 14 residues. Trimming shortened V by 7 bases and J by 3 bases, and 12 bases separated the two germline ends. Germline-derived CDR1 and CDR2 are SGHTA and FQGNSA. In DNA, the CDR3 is TGTGCCAGCACCATGGGGGGCGACACCGGGGAGCTGTTTTTT. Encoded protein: CASTMGGDTGELFF. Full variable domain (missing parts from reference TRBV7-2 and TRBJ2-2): GAGVSQSPSNKVTEKGKDVELRCDPISGHTALYWYRQSLGQGLEFLIYFQGNSAPDKSGLPSDRFSAERTGGSVSTLTIQRTQQEDSAVYLCASTMGGDTGELFFGEGSRLTVL.

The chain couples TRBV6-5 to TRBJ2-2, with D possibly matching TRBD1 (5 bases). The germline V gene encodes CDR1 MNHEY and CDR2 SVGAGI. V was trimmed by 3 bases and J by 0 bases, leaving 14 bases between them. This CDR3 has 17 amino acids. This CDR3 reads CASSYLWGRSNTGELFF. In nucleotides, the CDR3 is TGTGCCAGCAGTTATCTTTGGGGCAGATCGAACACCGGGGAGCTGTTTTTT.

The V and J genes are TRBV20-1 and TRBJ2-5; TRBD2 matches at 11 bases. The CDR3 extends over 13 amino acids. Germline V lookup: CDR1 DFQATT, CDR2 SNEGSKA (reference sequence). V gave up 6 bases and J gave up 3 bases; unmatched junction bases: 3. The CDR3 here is CSAIAGGEETQYF. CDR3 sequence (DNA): TGCAGTGCCATAGCGGGAGGGGAAGAGACCCAGTACTTC.

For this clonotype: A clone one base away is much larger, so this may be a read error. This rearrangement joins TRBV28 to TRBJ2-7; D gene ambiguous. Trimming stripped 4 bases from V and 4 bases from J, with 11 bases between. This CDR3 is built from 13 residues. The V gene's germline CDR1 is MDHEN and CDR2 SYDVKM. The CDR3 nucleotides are TGTGCCAGCAGTTCATCCCCAGTATACGAGCAGTACTTC. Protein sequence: CASSSSPVYEQYF.

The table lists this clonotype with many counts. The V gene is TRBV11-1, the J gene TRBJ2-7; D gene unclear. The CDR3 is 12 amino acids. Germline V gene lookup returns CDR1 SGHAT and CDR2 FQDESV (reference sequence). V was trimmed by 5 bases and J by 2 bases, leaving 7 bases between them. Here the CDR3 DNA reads TGTGCCAGCAGCCATTTCACCTACGAGCAGTACTTC. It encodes CASSHFTYEQYF.

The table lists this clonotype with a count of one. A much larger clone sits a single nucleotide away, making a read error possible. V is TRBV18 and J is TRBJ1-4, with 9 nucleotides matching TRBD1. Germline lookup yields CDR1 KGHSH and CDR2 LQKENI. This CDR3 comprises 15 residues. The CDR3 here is CAGSHGTGSNEKLFF. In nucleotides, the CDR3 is TGTGCCGGCTCACATGGGACAGGGTCTAATGAAAAACTGTTTTTT.

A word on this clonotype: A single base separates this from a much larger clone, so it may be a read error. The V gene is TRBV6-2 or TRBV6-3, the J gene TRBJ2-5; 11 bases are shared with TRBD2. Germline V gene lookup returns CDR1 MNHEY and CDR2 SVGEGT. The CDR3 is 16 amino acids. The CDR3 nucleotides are TGTCCCAGCAGTTACTCGCTAGCGGGAGGTGAGGAGACCCAGTACTTC. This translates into CPSSYSLAGGEETQYF.

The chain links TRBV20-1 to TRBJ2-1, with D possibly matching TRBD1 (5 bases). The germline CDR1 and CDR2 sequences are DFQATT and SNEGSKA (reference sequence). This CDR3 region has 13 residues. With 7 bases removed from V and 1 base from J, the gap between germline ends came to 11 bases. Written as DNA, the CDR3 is TGCAGTGTCAGCCAGGGTTCCTACAATGAGCAGTTCTTC. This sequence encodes CSVSQGSYNEQFF.